The sequence of this TCR beta chain was determined in a study of CD8+CD57+ T cells in acquired aplastic anemia. Study-wide findings and caveats: The CD8+ Simpson's diversity of patients and controls was not significantly different.

As to this clonotype: Its antigen is currently unknown.

Sequenced patients had shown CD8+CD57+ cell expansion by flow cytometry. Each patient carried a diagnosis of severe acquired aplastic anemia. Patients were therapy-naive when their blood was sampled. According to the study, genomic DNA was the template for TCR beta VDJ and CDR3 profiling. TCRdb re-called the reads with MiXCR, one entry per CDR3 protein. The table lists about 120,000 distinct CDR3 sequences, approximately 61% of them singletons. Germline CDR1 reads SQVTM; CDR2 reads ANQGSEA. The CDR3 is 13 amino acids. Deletions cut 2 bases from V and 6 bases from J, with 11 bases between. Sample: sorted CD4+, CD8+, or CD8+CD57+ T cells (not recorded which) from PBMCs. The TCR sequence derives from a human donor with aplastic anemia. The chain recombines TRBV29-1 with TRBJ1-5; D may be TRBD1 (5 bases). CDR3: CSVESGRGQPQHF. The CDR3 DNA follows: TGCAGCGTTGAATCAGGGAGAGGTCAGCCCCAGCATTTT.